Listed below are T cell receptor beta chains from one sample, sequenced in a study of CD8 T cells in Susac syndrome. TCRdb passed the immunoSEQ multiplex PCR reads through MiXCR, listing each CDR3 protein once. The table lists 65,000 to 100,000 distinct CDR3 sequences, 95% to 96% of them singletons. The sequenced sample was CD8+ T cells from PBMCs. Receptors originate from a human donor with Susac syndrome. Each CDR3 is given with its conserved first and last residue. D genes are given only for firm matches. For some rows the clone size is stated as once, few or many, or as a class when expanded; others skip it.

V gene	J gene	clone size	D gene	CDR3 DNA	CDR3 protein
TRBV20-1	TRBJ2-1	NA	NA	TGCAGTGCACGGAGAAATCCAAGGTCCTACAATGAGCAGTTCTTC	CSARRNPRSYNEQFF
TRBV7-9	TRBJ1-1	once	NA	TGTGCCAGCCGCGGCACCGGGATCTCAGAGACTGAAGCTTTCTTT	CASRGTGISETEAFF
TRBV4-1	TRBJ2-1	NA	NA	TGCGCCAGCAGCAGATTTCCGACGAGCTCCTACAATGAGCAGTTCTTC	CASSRFPTSSYNEQFF
TRBV6-6	TRBJ2-7	NA	TRBD1	TGTGCCAGCGGTCCGACAGGGGGTGTGGACGAGCAGTACTTC	CASGPTGGVDEQYF
TRBV5-1	TRBJ1-2	NA	TRBD1	TGCGCCAGCAGCTGGGGGGACAGGGGCTATGGCTACACCTTC	CASSWGDRGYGYTF
TRBV7-9	TRBJ2-3	NA	NA	TGTGCCAGCAGCTTCACAATGGGTCGCACAGATACGCAGTATTTT	CASSFTMGRTDTQYF
TRBV20-1	TRBJ2-7	NA	NA	TGCAGTGCTAGAGGAAGTACGAGCGGTCGTTACTACGAGCAGTACTTC	CSARGSTSGRYYEQYF
TRBV27	TRBJ1-5	NA	TRBD1	TGTGCCAGCAGTTTATTGGGCAGGGGGAGTCAGCCCCAGCATTTT	CASSLLGRGSQPQHF
TRBV7-9	TRBJ2-2	NA	NA	TGTGCCAGCAGCTTACCTAGCGAGAACACCGGGGAGCTGTTTTTT	CASSLPSENTGELFF
TRBV6-2/TRBV6-3	TRBJ2-7	NA	TRBD2	TGTGCCAGCAGTTACGCGGGAGCCCCTTACGAGCAGTACTTC	CASSYAGAPYEQYF
TRBV9	TRBJ2-1	NA	NA	TGTGCCAGCAGCAAAGTTGAGGGGACGAGTAACAATGAGCAGTTCTTC	CASSKVEGTSNNEQFF
TRBV6-1	TRBJ2-7	NA	TRBD1	TGTGCCAGCGTGGAGACAGGGGGGGTTTTGGCCTACGAGCAGTACTTC	CASVETGGVLAYEQYF
TRBV29-1	TRBJ2-7	NA	TRBD1	TGCAGCGTTGAAGGGGGGACAGACCACTACGCGGGTGAGCAGTACTTC	CSVEGGTDHYAGEQYF